A single sample gave rise to the 15 T cell receptor beta chains below, sequenced in a study of T-cell reconstitution after alpha-beta-depleted transplantation in children. A TCRbeta library incorporating unique molecular identifiers was prepared. TCRdb fed the PCR reads into MiXCR, producing one record per CDR3 protein. Among approximately 110,000 distinct CDR3 sequences listed, approximately 10% were seen once. Material: PBMCs, obtained before TCRalphabeta/CD19-depleted stem cell transplant. These TCRs come from a boy between 2 and 15 years old with acute lymphoblastic leukemia, due to receive a stem cell transplant.

This clonotype has a handful of counts. The J gene is TRBJ2-1, the V gene TRBV24-1; 8 nucleotides line up with TRBD2. V trimming: 4 bases; J trimming: 3 bases; junction bases outside the gene matches: 7. CDR3 length: 16 amino acids. In germline, CDR1 is KGHDR, CDR2 SFDVKD. The CDR3 nucleotides read TGTGCCACCAGTGACCCGAGCGGGAGAGACTACAATGAGCAGTTCTTC. Residues: CATSDPSGRDYNEQFF.

This clonotype was counted ten times or more. This sequence joins TRBV2 and TRBJ2-3; 7 bases are a match to TRBD1. The CDR3 loop spans 14 amino acids. Germline V gene lookup returns CDR1 SNHLY and CDR2 FYNNEI. Trimming cost V 7 bases and J 2 bases; bases outside gene matches: 6. The CDR3 protein is CASNRDSHTDTQYF. For the CDR3, the DNA is TGTGCCAGCAATCGGGACAGCCACACAGATACGCAGTATTTT.

In its sample, this clonotype was seen many times. This chain uses TRBV24-1 with TRBJ2-5; the D gene is possibly TRBD1 (6 bases). Germline V CDR1 and CDR2: KGHDR, SFDVKD. The CDR3 has 15 amino acids. The V gene lost 4 bases and the J gene lost 3 bases, with 14 bases spanning the gap. Here the CDR3 DNA reads TGTGCCACCAGTGACCCGGTGGACAGAAAAGAGACCCAGTACTTC. Its protein is CATSDPVDRKETQYF.

This clonotype occurred many times. The chain is built from TRBV24-1 and TRBJ2-1, with 10 bases identical to TRBD2. This CDR3 has 16 amino acids. Trimming took 3 bases from V and 3 from J; bases not matched to a gene: 4. CDR1 is KGHDR and CDR2 is SFDVKD in the germline V gene. The CDR3 DNA reads as TGTGCCACCAGTGATCCTAGCGGGAGCGACTACAATGAGCAGTTCTTC. As protein: CATSDPSGSDYNEQFF.

This clonotype was detected many times. V and J are TRBV18 and TRBJ2-7, with TRBD1 matching 7 bases. Losses at the gene ends were 1 base for V and 7 bases for J; bases not matched to a gene: 7. CDR1 is KGHSH and CDR2 is LQKENI in the germline V gene. This CDR3 has 14 residues. CDR3 protein: CASSPLSGTEEQYF. The CDR3 region has the DNA TGTGCCAGCTCACCACTGTCCGGGACAGAAGAGCAGTACTTC.

The chain has TRBV11-2 and TRBJ1-2; possible D gene TRBD1, 5 bases. The germline V and J ends were trimmed by 0 bases and 4 bases, with 12 bases remaining between them. CDR1 and CDR2 (germline): SGHAT, FQNNGV. This CDR3 is 15 amino acids long. The DNA of the CDR3 is TGTGCCAGCAGCTTAGAGGGGGGGGTGAGCTATGGCTACACCTTC. Protein: CASSLEGGVSYGYTF.

The chain carries TRBV5-6 and TRBJ2-4; D remains unclear. Per germline, CDR1 SGHDT and CDR2 YYEEEE. This CDR3 contains 13 residues. V dropped 3 bases and J dropped 7 bases, with 11 bases sitting between them. The CDR3 reads CASSSPKINIQYF. The CDR3 DNA reads TGTGCCAGCAGCTCCCCGAAGATTAACATTCAGTACTTC.

The J gene is TRBJ1-5, the V gene TRBV5-1, with D maybe TRBD1 (5 bases). V gave up 1 base and J gave up 3 bases, with 14 bases separating them. The CDR3 loop spans 16 amino acids. Per the germline V gene, CDR1 is SGHRS and CDR2 is YFSETQ. CDR3 amino acids: CASSLNGGEVNQPQHF. CDR3 nucleotides: TGCGCCAGCAGCTTGAATGGAGGGGAGGTCAATCAGCCCCAGCATTTT. The variable domain in full, completed from reference TRBV5-1 and TRBJ1-5, reads KAGVTQTPRYLIKTRGQQVTLSCSPISGHRSVSWYQQTPGQGLQFLFEYFSETQRNKGNFPGRFSGRQFSNSRSEMNVSTLELGDSALYLCASSLNGGEVNQPQHFGDGTRLSIL.

The chain has TRBV9 and TRBJ2-3, with no clear D. The CDR3 is 15 amino acids. Trimming pared 0 bases from V and 2 bases from J, leaving 10 bases between. CDR1 and CDR2 (germline): SGDLS, YYNGEE. The CDR3 is CASSVAGYNTDTQYF. CDR3 bases: TGTGCCAGCAGCGTAGCCGGTTATAACACAGATACGCAGTATTTT.

This clonotype was detected a few times. V usage is TRBV20-1 and J usage is TRBJ2-1; 7 positions agree with TRBD2. Germline V gene data show CDR1 as DFQATT and CDR2 as SNEGSKA (reference sequence). The CDR3 covers 17 residues. V dropped 0 bases and J dropped 1; count of bases not matched to a gene: 9. CDR3 sequence (DNA): TGCAGTGCTAGAGAGGGACTCGGGGGGAGGTCCTACAATGAGCAGTTCTTC. The encoded protein is CSAREGLGGRSYNEQFF.

A few counts support this clonotype. The chain couples TRBV3-2 to TRBJ1-6; TRBD1 was called by the table and not checked on the DNA. TRBV3-2 is a listed pseudogene. The CDR3 runs to 23 residues. CDR3 DNA sequence: TGTGCCAGCAGCTCCGATTCATCCGGGACAGACCCGATGTTGAGCTCCTATAATTCACCCCTCCACTTT. It is translated as CASSSDSSGTDPMLSSYNSPLHF.

This chain uses TRBV6-1 with TRBJ1-3; unclear D gene. Trimming took 6 bases from V and 5 from J, leaving 14 bases between them. Germline V gene lookup returns CDR1 MNHNS and CDR2 SASEGT. The CDR3 runs 14 residues. The DNA for the CDR3 is TGTGCCAGCAGCCAGGTCTCTGGGAGAAACACCATATATTTT. As protein: CASSQVSGRNTIYF.

This clonotype was counted at least ten times. CDR3 DNA sequence: TGCAGTGCTAGAGTGTTCGGCACCCACACCGGGGAGCTGTTTTTT. Its translation: CSARVFGTHTGELFF. The chain recombines TRBV20-1 with TRBJ2-2, with D unclear. V was cut by 1 base and J by 3 bases, with 12 bases left in between. The length of the CDR3 is 15 residues. CDR1 and CDR2 from the germline V gene are DFQATT and SNEGSKA (reference sequence).

This clonotype appeared a few times. The CDR3 protein is CASSKGQGVTEAFF. The DNA for the CDR3 is TGTGCCAGCAGTAAGGGACAGGGGGTAACTGAAGCTTTCTTT. V and J are TRBV6-1 and TRBJ1-1, with 11 bases identical to TRBD1. The germline V gene encodes CDR1 MNHNS and CDR2 SASEGT. The J segment lost 5 bases and the V segment lost 5 bases, leaving 4 bases of the junction unmatched. The CDR3 is 14 residues long.

This clonotype was detected only a few times. The chain recombines TRBV7-9 with TRBJ1-1; no clear D. The CDR3 runs to 14 residues. Trimming stripped 0 bases from V and 1 base from J, with 6 bases between. The V gene's germline CDR1 is SEHNR and CDR2 FQNEAQ (reference sequence). The CDR3 region is CASSLAGRNTEAFF. The CDR3 DNA reads as TGTGCCAGCAGCTTAGCAGGCAGGAACACTGAAGCTTTCTTT.